A single sample is the source of the 29 T cell receptor beta chains below, sequenced in a study of blood T cells in healthy people across ages. With a J-beta primer mix and a sample-barcoded 5' primer, a second PCR ran 7 to 11 cycles. Using its own MiXCR run on the 5' RACE reads, TCRdb lists one record per CDR3 protein. In the table there are about 1.4 million distinct CDR3 sequences, roughly 60% of which are singletons. Sequencing used blood. Receptors originate from a man aged 18-30 years in good health.

V gene TRBV20-1 combines with J gene TRBJ2-7; the match to TRBD1 covers 9 bases. Germline CDR1 is DFQATT and CDR2 is SNEGSKA (reference sequence). The CDR3 consists of 13 residues. The trim removed 5 bases at V and 3 bases at J, leaving 5 bases unmatched. The chain's CDR3 is CSALTGGVYEQYF. The CDR3 DNA sequence: TGCAGTGCTTTGACAGGGGGGGTCTACGAGCAGTACTTC.

This clonotype has a handful of counts. The gene calls are TRBV7-9 and TRBJ2-5; 8 nucleotides align to TRBD2. Trimming removed 4 bases from V and 0 bases from J; junction bases left unmatched: 7. The CDR3 totals 16 residues. The germline V gene has CDR1 SEHNR and CDR2 FQNEAQ (reference sequence). The CDR3 here is CASSSLTSEYQETQYF. CDR3 sequence (DNA): TGTGCCAGCAGCTCACTGACTAGCGAGTACCAAGAGACCCAGTACTTC.

This clonotype appeared a few times. The V call is TRBV21-1, the J call TRBJ2-7; the listed D gene, TRBD2, was not tested against the DNA. TRBV21-1 is labeled a pseudogene. CDR3 length: 14 amino acids. CDR3 protein: CASGSGPFSYEQYF. The CDR3 DNA sequence: TGTGCCAGCGGCAGCGGGCCTTTCTCCTACGAGCAGTACTTC.

This clonotype occurred many times. CDR3 bases: TGCAGCGTTGAAACCCGGAAGGAACTAGCGGGGGTAGATGAGCAGTTCTTC. Protein sequence: CSVETRKELAGVDEQFF. The genes are TRBV29-1 and TRBJ2-1; 11 positions match TRBD2. The CDR3 covers 17 residues. Germline V gene data show CDR1 as SQVTM and CDR2 as ANQGSEA. V lost 2 bases to trimming and J lost 8 bases; unmatched junction nucleotides: 14.

The rearrangement links TRBV7-8 to TRBJ2-1, with 9 bases matching TRBD1. J was trimmed by 6 bases and V by 3 bases; bases with no gene match: 6. The CDR3 has 15 amino acids. In germline, CDR1 is SGHVS, CDR2 FQNEAQ. The CDR3 sequence: CASSFWTGERNEQFF. The CDR3 DNA is TGTGCCAGCAGCTTTTGGACAGGGGAACGCAATGAGCAGTTCTTC.

This clonotype was seen a few times. The chain uses TRBV11-2 and TRBJ2-7; the D is unclear. V lost 5 bases to trimming and J lost 7 bases, with 12 bases between them. Per germline, CDR1 SGHAT and CDR2 FQNNGV. The CDR3 totals 12 residues. The CDR3 DNA sequence: TGTGCCAGCAGCGTGCCAGGACGGGAGCAGTACTTC. Protein sequence: CASSVPGREQYF.

This chain connects TRBV6-6 to TRBJ2-5, with a weak D call TRBD2 (6 bases). Germline lookup yields CDR1 MNHNY and CDR2 SVGAGI (reference sequence). The CDR3 has 14 residues. With 2 bases removed from V and 3 bases from J, the gap between germline ends came to 10 bases. DNA of the CDR3: TGTGCCAGCAGTTACCTGGGACTGGAAGAGACCCAGTACTTC. Protein: CASSYLGLEETQYF.

This chain joins TRBV7-9 and TRBJ2-1; the D is unclear. CDR1 is SEHNR and CDR2 is FQNEAQ in the germline V gene (reference sequence). Trimming took off 4 bases at V and 0 bases at J, with 10 bases between the two ends. CDR3 length: 15 residues. The DNA for the CDR3 is TGTGCCAGCAGCTCACCGGACCACTCCTACAATGAGCAGTTCTTC. This translates into CASSSPDHSYNEQFF.

There are a few counts of this clonotype. The V call is TRBV20-1, the J call TRBJ2-2; D gene unclear. This CDR3 comprises 14 residues. Germline lookup yields CDR1 DFQATT and CDR2 SNEGSKA (reference sequence). Trimming cost V 6 bases and J 0 bases, with 11 bases left between them. CDR3 sequence: CSARPVSNTGELFF. The DNA for the CDR3 is TGCAGTGCCAGACCGGTATCGAACACCGGGGAGCTGTTTTTT.

The rearrangement joins TRBV20-1 to TRBJ2-7; no definite D call. Trimming left V 3 bases short and J 3 bases short, with 12 bases between. The CDR3 runs to 13 residues. Per the germline V gene, CDR1 is DFQATT and CDR2 is SNEGSKA (reference sequence). As DNA, the CDR3 is TGCAGTGCTAGGCCAGGTGGGGTCTACGAGCAGTACTTC. This gives the protein CSARPGGVYEQYF.

To note about this clonotype: A read error may produce the germline difference seen at one junction end. V is TRBV19 and J is TRBJ2-6; D is possibly TRBD2 (5 bases). CDR1 is LNHDA, CDR2 SQIVND, per germline (reference sequence). CDR3 length: 16 amino acids. This chain's CDR3 is CANSIDAGTGANVLTF. The DNA of the CDR3 is TGTGCCAATAGTATAGATGCCGGGACTGGGGCCAACGTCCTGACTTTC.

V and J are TRBV20-1 and TRBJ2-1; maybe TRBD2 (5 bases). In germline, CDR1 is DFQATT, CDR2 SNEGSKA (reference sequence). The V end lost 0 bases, the J end lost 7 bases, and 13 bases lay between the germline ends. This CDR3 is 14 amino acids long. The CDR3 coding sequence is TGCAGTGCTAGAGATAGGGAGATAGGTAATGAGCAGTTCTTC. It specifies CSARDREIGNEQFF.

This chain connects TRBV7-9 to TRBJ1-4; 7 nucleotides line up with TRBD1. After removal of 5 bases from V and 3 bases from J, the junction contained 3 bases not matched to a gene. This CDR3 spans 14 amino acids. CDR1 is SEHNR, CDR2 FQNEAQ, per germline (reference sequence). CDR3 protein: CASSPQGANEKLFF. The DNA for the CDR3 is TGTGCCAGCAGCCCGCAGGGGGCTAATGAAAAACTGTTTTTT.

J is TRBJ2-7 and V is TRBV15; TRBD1 or TRBD2 may be the D gene (5 bases each). Trimming removed 6 bases from V and 3 bases from J, with 12 bases in between. The CDR3 loop spans 13 amino acids. Germline V gives CDR1 LNHNV, CDR2 YYDKDF (reference sequence). The DNA of the CDR3 is TGTGCCACCAGTGGGGGTAACGGCTACGAGCAGTACTTC. It encodes CATSGGNGYEQYF. Drawing the rest from reference TRBV15 and TRBJ2-7, the complete variable domain is DAMVIQNPRYQVTQFGKPVTLSCSQTLNHNVMYWYQQKSSQAPKLLFHYYDKDFNNEADTPDNFQSRRPNTSFCFLDIRSPGLGDTAMYLCATSGGNGYEQYFGPGTRLTVT.

The CDR3 bases are TGTGCCAGCACCCGTCGGAGTTCGAGACAAGAGACCCAGTACTTC. Its translation: CASTRRSSRQETQYF. The V gene is TRBV6-5, the J gene TRBJ2-5; the D is unclear. V shed 7 bases and J shed 2 bases, with 17 bases lying between them. CDR1 is MNHEY and CDR2 is SVGAGI in the germline V gene. This CDR3 is 15 amino acids long.

The chain is built from TRBV2 and TRBJ2-4; perhaps TRBD1 as D (6 bases). Trimming took 6 bases from V and 13 from J, leaving 13 bases between them. CDR3 length: 11 amino acids. Germline V gene sequence: CDR1 SNHLY, CDR2 FYNNEI. In nucleotides, the CDR3 is TGTGCCAGCAGCGAGGACAGACAGCAGTACTTC. Its protein is CASSEDRQQYF.

The chain couples TRBV6-1 to TRBJ2-3, with D possibly matching TRBD2 (5 bases). The V end was cut by 3 bases, the J end by 9 bases, with 19 bases between. The CDR3 has 15 residues. The V gene's germline CDR1 is MNHNS and CDR2 SASEGT. CDR3 nucleotides: TGTGCCAGCAGTGATAGGACCCGGACCGGAGGCACGCAGTATTTT. Residues: CASSDRTRTGGTQYF.

The chain joins TRBV29-1 to TRBJ1-2; 7 bases line up with TRBD1. V lost 8 bases to trimming and J lost 2 bases; unmatched junction nucleotides: 2. CDR3 length: 11 amino acids. Germline CDR1 is SQVTM and CDR2 is ANQGSEA. The CDR3 DNA reads TGCAGCCTCAGGGGGAACTATGGCTACACCTTC. This sequence encodes CSLRGNYGYTF.

V gene TRBV29-1 combines with J gene TRBJ2-1; the match to TRBD1 covers 8 bases. CDR3 length: 14 amino acids. The trim removed 5 bases at V and 6 bases at J, leaving 9 bases unmatched. The V gene's germline CDR1 is SQVTM and CDR2 ANQGSEA. Here the CDR3 DNA reads TGCAGCGTTTCCCCGGGACAGGTCGGCAATGAGCAGTTCTTC. Translating gives CSVSPGQVGNEQFF.

CDR3 bases: TGCAGCGTTGCAGGGGGGGGAGCGCAGTATTTT. As protein: CSVAGGGAQYF. J is TRBJ2-3 and V is TRBV29-1, with D tentatively TRBD1 or TRBD2 (7 bases each). The CDR3 contains 11 residues. The germline CDR1 and CDR2 sequences are SQVTM and ANQGSEA. V gave up 4 bases and J gave up 10 bases, with 12 bases separating them.

V gene TRBV9 combines with J gene TRBJ2-5, with TRBD1 as a possible D gene (5 bases). This CDR3 region has 13 residues. Germline loops: CDR1 SGDLS, CDR2 YYNGEE. V was shortened by 7 bases and J by 2 bases, with 12 bases between the two germline ends. The CDR3 DNA is TGTGCCAGCGGACACAGTTCACAAGAGACCCAGTACTTC. Translated, it gives CASGHSSQETQYF.

In its sample, this clonotype was seen a few times. The chain employs TRBV18 and TRBJ2-7, with D possibly being TRBD1 (6 bases). The CDR3 spans 16 residues. The V end was cut by 0 bases, the J end by 3 bases, with 15 bases between. The germline V gene has CDR1 KGHSH and CDR2 LQKENI. The DNA of the CDR3 is TGTGCCAGCTCACCACCGGACAGACTATACCTCTACGAGCAGTACTTC. Translation gives CASSPPDRLYLYEQYF.

The chain joins TRBV27 to TRBJ2-3, with 8 positions matching TRBD1. CDR3 length equals 17 residues. Trimming removed 5 bases from V and 3 bases from J; junction bases left unmatched: 13. Germline lookup yields CDR1 MNHEY and CDR2 SMNVEV (reference sequence). The CDR3 loop is CASSPHALGQGTDTQYF. The CDR3 bases are TGTGCCAGCAGTCCCCACGCATTAGGACAGGGAACAGATACGCAGTATTTT.

This clonotype was seen a handful of times. J is TRBJ1-3 and V is TRBV10-3; tentatively, D is TRBD1 (6 bases). Germline V CDR1 and CDR2: ENHRY, SYGVKD. Trimming stripped 10 bases from V and 2 bases from J, with 15 bases between. This CDR3 is built from 14 residues. This CDR3 reads CASTEDRAGNTIYF. The CDR3 DNA reads as TGTGCCAGCACGGAGGACAGAGCTGGAAACACCATATATTTT.

This clonotype was counted a single time. The chain carries TRBV4-1 and TRBJ1-1, with no clear D. V dropped 4 bases and J dropped 0 bases, with 9 bases sitting between them. The CDR3 contains 14 residues. Germline V gives CDR1 MGHRA, CDR2 YSYEKL. The CDR3 sequence: CASSPDILNTEAFF. CDR3 DNA sequence: TGCGCCAGCAGCCCCGACATCCTGAACACTGAAGCTTTCTTT.

This chain uses TRBV29-1 with TRBJ2-1; D is possibly TRBD1 (6 bases). Trimming took 6 bases from V and 9 from J, leaving 18 bases between them. The CDR3 has 13 amino acids. Germline V gives CDR1 SQVTM, CDR2 ANQGSEA. As DNA, the CDR3 is TGCAGCGTCCTAAGACAGGCAGTAGGTGAGCAGTTCTTC. Translated, it gives CSVLRQAVGEQFF.

J is TRBJ1-5 and V is TRBV27, with D uncertain. This CDR3 spans 15 amino acids. Per the germline V gene, CDR1 is MNHEY and CDR2 is SMNVEV (reference sequence). Trimming left V 0 bases short and J 11 bases short, with 17 bases between. CDR3 bases: TGTGCCAGCAGTTTATCGAGATACACATCAGCGGCCCAGCATTTT. It specifies CASSLSRYTSAAQHF.

The rearrangement uses TRBV2 and TRBJ2-7; TRBD1 aligns across 7 bases. This CDR3 has 16 amino acids. The germline gives CDR1 SNHLY, CDR2 FYNNEI. The ends lost 4 bases at V and 1 base at J; junction bases unmatched: 10. CDR3 residues: CASSGFFGTVSYEQYF. The DNA for the CDR3 is TGTGCCAGCAGTGGGTTTTTCGGGACAGTGTCCTACGAGCAGTACTTC.

V gene TRBV10-3 combines with J gene TRBJ2-1; 8 bases line up with TRBD2. Germline lookup yields CDR1 ENHRY and CDR2 SYGVKD. This CDR3 spans 14 amino acids. The trim removed 6 bases at V and 5 bases at J, leaving 6 bases unmatched. The CDR3 region is CAIRGTRIHNEQFF. In DNA, the CDR3 is TGTGCCATCAGGGGGACTAGGATTCACAATGAGCAGTTCTTC.